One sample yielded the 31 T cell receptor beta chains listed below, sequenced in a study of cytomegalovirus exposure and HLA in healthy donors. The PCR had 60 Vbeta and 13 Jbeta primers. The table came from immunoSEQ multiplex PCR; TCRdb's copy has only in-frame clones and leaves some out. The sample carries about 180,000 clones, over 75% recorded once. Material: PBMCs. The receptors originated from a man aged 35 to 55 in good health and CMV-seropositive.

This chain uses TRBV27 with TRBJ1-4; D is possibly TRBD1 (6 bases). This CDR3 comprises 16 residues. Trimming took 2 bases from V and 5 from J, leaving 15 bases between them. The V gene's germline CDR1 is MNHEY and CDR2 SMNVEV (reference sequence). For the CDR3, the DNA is TGTGCCAGCAGTTTAATTGCGGGGGCCCAAAATGAAAAACTGTTTTTT. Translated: CASSLIAGAQNEKLFF.

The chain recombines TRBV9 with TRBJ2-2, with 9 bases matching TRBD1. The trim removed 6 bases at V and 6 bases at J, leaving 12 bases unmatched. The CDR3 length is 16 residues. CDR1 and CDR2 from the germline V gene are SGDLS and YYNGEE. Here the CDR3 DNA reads TGTGCCAGCACCAATAGACGACAGGGGGACTCCGGGGAGCTGTTTTTT. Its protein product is CASTNRRQGDSGELFF.

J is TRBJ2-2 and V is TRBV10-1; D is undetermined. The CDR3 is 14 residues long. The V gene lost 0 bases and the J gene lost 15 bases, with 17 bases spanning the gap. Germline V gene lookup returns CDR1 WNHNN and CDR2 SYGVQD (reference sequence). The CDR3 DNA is TGCGCCAGCAGTGAGTCGGCAGGCCCTTCTGGTTTGTTTTTT. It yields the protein CASSESAGPSGLFF.

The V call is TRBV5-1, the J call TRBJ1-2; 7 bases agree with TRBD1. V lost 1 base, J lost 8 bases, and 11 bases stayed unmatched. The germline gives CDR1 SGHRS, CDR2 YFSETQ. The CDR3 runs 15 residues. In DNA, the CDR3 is TGCGCCAGCAGCTTGTCGGGACAGACACTAAGAGGCTACACCTTC. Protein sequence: CASSLSGQTLRGYTF. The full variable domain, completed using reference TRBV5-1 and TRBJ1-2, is KAGVTQTPRYLIKTRGQQVTLSCSPISGHRSVSWYQQTPGQGLQFLFEYFSETQRNKGNFPGRFSGRQFSNSRSEMNVSTLELGDSALYLCASSLSGQTLRGYTFGSGTRLTVV.

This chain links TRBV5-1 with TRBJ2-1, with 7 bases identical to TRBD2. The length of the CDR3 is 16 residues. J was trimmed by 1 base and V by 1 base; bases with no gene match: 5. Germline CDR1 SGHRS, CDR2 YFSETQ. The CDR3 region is CASSLLRERSYNEQFF. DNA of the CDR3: TGCGCCAGCAGCTTGCTGCGGGAGAGGTCCTACAATGAGCAGTTCTTC. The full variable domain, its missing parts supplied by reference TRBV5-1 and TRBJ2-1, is KAGVTQTPRYLIKTRGQQVTLSCSPISGHRSVSWYQQTPGQGLQFLFEYFSETQRNKGNFPGRFSGRQFSNSRSEMNVSTLELGDSALYLCASSLLRERSYNEQFFGPGTRLTVL.

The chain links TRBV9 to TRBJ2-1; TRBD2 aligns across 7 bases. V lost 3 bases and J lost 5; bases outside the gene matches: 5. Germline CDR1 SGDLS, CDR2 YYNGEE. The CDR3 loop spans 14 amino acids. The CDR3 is CASSEASGNNEQFF. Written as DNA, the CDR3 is TGTGCCAGCAGCGAGGCTAGCGGAAACAATGAGCAGTTCTTC.

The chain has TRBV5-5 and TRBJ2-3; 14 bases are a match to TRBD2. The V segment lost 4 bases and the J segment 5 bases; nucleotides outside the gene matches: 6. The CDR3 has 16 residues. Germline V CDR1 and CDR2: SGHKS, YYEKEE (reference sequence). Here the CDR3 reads CASSRGLAGEGDTQYF. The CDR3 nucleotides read TGTGCCAGCAGCCGGGGACTAGCGGGGGAGGGAGATACGCAGTATTTT.

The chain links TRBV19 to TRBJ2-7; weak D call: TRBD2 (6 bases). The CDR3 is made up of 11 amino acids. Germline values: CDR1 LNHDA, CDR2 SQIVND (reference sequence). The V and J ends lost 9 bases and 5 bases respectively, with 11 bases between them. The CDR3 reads CASRGGDEQYF. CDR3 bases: TGTGCCAGCCGCGGCGGGGACGAGCAGTACTTC.

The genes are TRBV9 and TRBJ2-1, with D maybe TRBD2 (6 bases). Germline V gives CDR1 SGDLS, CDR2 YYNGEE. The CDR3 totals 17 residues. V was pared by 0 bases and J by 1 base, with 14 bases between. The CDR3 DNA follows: TGTGCCAGCAGCGTAGGTCGGGGACTCTTTTCCTACAATGAGCAGTTCTTC. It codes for CASSVGRGLFSYNEQFF.

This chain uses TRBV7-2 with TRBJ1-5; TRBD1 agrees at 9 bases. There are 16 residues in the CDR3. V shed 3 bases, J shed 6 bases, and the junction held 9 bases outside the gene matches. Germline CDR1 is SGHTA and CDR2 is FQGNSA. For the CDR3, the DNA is TGTGCCAGCAGCTTTTCCGGACGACAGGGGGGTCAGCCCCAGCATTTT. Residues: CASSFSGRQGGQPQHF.

The CDR3 DNA reads as TGTGCCAGCTCGTCGACCGGAGGGACCGATGAGCAGTTCTTC. Residues: CASSSTGGTDEQFF. V gene TRBV18 combines with J gene TRBJ2-1, with D possibly matching TRBD2 (6 bases). There are 14 residues in the CDR3. The germline V and J ends were trimmed by 6 bases and 8 bases, with 17 bases remaining between them. The germline V gene encodes CDR1 KGHSH and CDR2 LQKENI.

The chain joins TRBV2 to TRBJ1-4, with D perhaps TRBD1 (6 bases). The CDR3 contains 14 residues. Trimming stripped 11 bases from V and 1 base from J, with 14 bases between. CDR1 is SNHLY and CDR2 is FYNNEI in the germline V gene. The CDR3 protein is CACRGRGTNEKLFF. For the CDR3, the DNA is TGTGCCTGTAGGGGGAGGGGAACTAATGAAAAACTGTTTTTT.

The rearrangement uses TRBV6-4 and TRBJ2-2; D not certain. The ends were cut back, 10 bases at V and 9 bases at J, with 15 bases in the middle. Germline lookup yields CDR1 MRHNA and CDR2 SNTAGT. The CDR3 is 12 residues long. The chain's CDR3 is CAISYPSRELFF. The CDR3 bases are TGTGCCATCTCCTACCCGTCGCGGGAGCTGTTTTTT.

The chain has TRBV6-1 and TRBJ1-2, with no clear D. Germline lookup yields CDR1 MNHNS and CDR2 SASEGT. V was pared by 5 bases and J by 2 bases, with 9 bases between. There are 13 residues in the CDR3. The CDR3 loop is CASSPDGNYGYTF. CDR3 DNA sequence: TGTGCCAGCAGTCCCGACGGGAACTATGGCTACACCTTC.

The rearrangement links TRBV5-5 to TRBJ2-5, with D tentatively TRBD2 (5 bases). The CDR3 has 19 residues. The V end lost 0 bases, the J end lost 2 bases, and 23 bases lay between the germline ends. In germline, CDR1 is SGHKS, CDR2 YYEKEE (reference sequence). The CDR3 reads CASSLELAPIQMKQETQYF. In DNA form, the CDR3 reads TGTGCCAGCAGCTTGGAGCTAGCCCCGATACAAATGAAACAAGAGACCCAGTACTTC.

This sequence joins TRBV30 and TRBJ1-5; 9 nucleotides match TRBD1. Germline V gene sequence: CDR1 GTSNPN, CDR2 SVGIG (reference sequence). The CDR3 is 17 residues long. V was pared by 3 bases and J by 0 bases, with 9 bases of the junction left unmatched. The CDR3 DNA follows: TGTGCCTGGAGACATACAGGGGGCCATTATAGCAATCAGCCCCAGCATTTT. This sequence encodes CAWRHTGGHYSNQPQHF.

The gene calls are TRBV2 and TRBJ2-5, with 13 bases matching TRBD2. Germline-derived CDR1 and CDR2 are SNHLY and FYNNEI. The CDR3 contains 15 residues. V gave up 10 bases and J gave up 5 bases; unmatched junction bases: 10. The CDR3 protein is CATNGLAGAMETQYF. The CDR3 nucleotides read TGTGCCACAAACGGACTAGCGGGAGCTATGGAGACCCAGTACTTC.

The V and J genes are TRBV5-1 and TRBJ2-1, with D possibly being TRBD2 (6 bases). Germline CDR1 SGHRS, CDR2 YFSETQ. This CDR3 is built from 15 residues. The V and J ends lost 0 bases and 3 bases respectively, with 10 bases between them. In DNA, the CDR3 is TGCGCCAGCAGCTTGGTGGTAGCGGTCTACAATGAGCAGTTCTTC. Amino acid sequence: CASSLVVAVYNEQFF.

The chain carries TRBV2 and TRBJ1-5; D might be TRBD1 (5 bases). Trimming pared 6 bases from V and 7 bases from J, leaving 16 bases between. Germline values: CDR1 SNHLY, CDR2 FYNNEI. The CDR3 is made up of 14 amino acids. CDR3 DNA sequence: TGTGCCAGCAGCGAGAGGGACTTGGGACAGCCCCAGCATTTT. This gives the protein CASSERDLGQPQHF.

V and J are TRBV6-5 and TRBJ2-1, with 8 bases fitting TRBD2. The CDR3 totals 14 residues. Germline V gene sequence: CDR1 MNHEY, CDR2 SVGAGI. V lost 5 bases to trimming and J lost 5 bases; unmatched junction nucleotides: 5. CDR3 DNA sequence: TGTGCCAGCAGTGCCGGGACTAGGGACAATGAGCAGTTCTTC. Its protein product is CASSAGTRDNEQFF.

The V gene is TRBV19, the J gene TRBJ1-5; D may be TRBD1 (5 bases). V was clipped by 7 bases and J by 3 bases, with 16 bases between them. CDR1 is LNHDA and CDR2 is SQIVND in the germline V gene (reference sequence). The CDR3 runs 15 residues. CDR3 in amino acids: CASKDPWGSNQPQHF. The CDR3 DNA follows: TGTGCCAGTAAGGACCCCTGGGGCTCCAATCAGCCCCAGCATTTT.

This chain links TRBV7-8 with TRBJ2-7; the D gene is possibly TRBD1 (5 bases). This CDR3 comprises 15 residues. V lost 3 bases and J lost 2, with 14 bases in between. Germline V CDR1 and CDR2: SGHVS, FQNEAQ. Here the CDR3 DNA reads TGTGCCAGCAGCTTCAGGGAAGGGTCGACCTACGAGCAGTACTTC. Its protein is CASSFREGSTYEQYF.

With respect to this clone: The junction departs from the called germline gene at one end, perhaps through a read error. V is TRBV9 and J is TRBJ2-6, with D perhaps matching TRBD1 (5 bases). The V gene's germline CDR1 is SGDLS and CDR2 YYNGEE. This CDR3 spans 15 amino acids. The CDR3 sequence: CASSVLSSGANGLTF. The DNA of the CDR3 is TGTGCCAGCAGCGTACTCAGCTCTGGGGCCAACGGCCTGACTTTC. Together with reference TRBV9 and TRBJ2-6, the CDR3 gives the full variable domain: DSGVTQTPKHLITATGQRVTLRCSPRSGDLSVYWYQQSLDQGLQFLIQYYNGEERAKGNILERFSAQQFPDLHSELNLSSLELGDSALYFCASSVLSSGANGLTFGAGSRLTVL.

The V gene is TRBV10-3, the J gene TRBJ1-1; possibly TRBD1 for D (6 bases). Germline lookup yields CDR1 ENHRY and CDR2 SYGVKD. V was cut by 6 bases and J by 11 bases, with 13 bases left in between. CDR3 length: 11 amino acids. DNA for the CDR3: TGTGCCATCAGAGCCGACAGGACGGCTTTCTTT. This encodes CAIRADRTAFF.

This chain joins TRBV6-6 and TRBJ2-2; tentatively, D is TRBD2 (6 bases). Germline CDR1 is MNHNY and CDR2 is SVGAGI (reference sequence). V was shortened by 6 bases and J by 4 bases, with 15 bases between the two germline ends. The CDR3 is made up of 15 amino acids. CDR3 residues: CASSRRRDSTGELFF. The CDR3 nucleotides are TGTGCCAGCAGCCGTCGGCGGGACTCCACCGGGGAGCTGTTTTTT.

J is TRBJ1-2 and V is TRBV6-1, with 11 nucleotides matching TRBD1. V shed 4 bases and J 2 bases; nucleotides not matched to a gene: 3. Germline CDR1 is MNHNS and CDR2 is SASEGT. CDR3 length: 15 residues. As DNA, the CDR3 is TGTGCCAGCAGTGGGGACAGGGGGACGAACTATGGCTACACCTTC. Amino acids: CASSGDRGTNYGYTF.

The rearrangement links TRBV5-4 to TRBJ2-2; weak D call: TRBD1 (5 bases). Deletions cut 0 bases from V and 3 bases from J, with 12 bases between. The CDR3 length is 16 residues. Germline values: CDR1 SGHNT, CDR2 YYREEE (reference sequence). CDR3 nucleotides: TGTGCCAGCAGCTTGGGTGGTACAGGAGACACCGGGGAGCTGTTTTTT. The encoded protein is CASSLGGTGDTGELFF.

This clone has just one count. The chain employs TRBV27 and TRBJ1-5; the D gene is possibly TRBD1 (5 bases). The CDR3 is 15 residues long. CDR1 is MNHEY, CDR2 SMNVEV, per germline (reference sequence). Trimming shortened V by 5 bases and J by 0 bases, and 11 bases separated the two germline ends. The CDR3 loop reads CASSATAYSNQPQHF. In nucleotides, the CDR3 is TGTGCCAGCAGTGCGACAGCGTATAGCAATCAGCCCCAGCATTTT.

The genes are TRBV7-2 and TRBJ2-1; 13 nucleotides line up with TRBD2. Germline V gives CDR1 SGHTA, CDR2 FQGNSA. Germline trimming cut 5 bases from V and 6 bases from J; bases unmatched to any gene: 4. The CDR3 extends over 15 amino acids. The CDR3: CASSRTSGRGNEQFF. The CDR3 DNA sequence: TGTGCCAGCAGCAGAACTAGCGGGAGGGGCAATGAGCAGTTCTTC. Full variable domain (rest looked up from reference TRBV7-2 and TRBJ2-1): GAGVSQSPSNKVTEKGKDVELRCDPISGHTALYWYRQSLGQGLEFLIYFQGNSAPDKSGLPSDRFSAERTGGSVSTLTIQRTQQEDSAVYLCASSRTSGRGNEQFFGPGTRLTVL.

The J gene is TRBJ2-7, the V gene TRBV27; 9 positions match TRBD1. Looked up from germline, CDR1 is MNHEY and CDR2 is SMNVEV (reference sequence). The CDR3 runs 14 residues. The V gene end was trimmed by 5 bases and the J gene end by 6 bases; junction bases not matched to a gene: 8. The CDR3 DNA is TGTGCCAGCAGTAAGGACAGGGGTCGAATCGAGCAGTACTTC. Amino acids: CASSKDRGRIEQYF.

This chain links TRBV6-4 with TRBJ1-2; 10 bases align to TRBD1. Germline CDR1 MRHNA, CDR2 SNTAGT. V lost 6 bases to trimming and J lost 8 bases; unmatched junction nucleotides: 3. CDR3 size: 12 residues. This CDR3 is CASRGQGLGYTF. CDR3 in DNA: TGTGCCAGCAGGGGACAGGGGTTAGGCTACACCTTC.